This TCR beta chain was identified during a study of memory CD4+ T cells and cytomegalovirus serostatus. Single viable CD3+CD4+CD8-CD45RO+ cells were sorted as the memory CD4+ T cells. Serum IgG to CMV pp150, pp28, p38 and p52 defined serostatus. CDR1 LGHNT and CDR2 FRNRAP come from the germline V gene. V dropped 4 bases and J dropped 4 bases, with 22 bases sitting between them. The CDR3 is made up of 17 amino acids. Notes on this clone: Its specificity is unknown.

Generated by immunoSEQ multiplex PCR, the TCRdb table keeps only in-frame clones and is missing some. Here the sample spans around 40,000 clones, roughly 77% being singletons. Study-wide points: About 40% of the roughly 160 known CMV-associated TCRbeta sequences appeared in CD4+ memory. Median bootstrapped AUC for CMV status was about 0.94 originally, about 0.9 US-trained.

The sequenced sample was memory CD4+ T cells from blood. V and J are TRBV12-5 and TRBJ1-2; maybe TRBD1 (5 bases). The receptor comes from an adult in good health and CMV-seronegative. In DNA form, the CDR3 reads TGTGCTAGTGGTTCCTCACTCAAAGACAGCAACTCCTATGGCTACACCTTC. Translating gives CASGSSLKDSNSYGYTF.